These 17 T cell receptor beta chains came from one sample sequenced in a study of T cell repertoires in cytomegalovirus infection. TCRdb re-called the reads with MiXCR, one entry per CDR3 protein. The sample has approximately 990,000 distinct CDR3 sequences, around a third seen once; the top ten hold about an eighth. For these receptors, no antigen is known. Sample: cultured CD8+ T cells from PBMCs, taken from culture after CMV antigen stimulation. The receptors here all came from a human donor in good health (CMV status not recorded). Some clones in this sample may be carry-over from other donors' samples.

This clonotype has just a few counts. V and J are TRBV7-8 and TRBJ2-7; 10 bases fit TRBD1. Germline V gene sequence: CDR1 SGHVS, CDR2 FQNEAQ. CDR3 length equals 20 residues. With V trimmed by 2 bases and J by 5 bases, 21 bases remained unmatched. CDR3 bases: TGTGCCAGCAGCTTAAGGTTCGAACGAGTAAAGACAGGGGGCCACCACGAGCAGTACTTC. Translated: CASSLRFERVKTGGHHEQYF.

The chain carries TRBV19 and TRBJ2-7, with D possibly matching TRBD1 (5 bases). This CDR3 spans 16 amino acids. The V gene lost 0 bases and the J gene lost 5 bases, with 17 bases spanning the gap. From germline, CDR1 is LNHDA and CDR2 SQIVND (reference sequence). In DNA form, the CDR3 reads TGTGCCAGTAGTATAGATCAGTTGGGGCAGCCCAACGAGCAGTACTTC. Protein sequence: CASSIDQLGQPNEQYF.

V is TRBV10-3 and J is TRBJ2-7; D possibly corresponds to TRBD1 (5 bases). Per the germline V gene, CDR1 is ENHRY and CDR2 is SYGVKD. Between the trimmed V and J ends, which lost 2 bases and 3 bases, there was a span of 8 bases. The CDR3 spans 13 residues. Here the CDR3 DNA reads TGTGCCATCAGTGAGCCAACAGGCTACGAGCAGTACTTC. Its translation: CAISEPTGYEQYF.

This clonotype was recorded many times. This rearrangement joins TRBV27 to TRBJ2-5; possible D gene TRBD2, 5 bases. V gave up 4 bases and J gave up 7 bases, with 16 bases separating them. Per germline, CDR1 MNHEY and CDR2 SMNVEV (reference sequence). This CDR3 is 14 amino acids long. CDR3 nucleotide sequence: TGTGCCAGCAGTTCGGGGTCGGGAAAAGGGACCCAGTACTTC. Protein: CASSSGSGKGTQYF.

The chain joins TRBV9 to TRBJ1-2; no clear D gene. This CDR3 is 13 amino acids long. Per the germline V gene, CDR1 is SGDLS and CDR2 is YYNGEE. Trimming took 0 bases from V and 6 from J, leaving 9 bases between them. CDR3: CASSVEPVDGYTF. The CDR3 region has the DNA TGTGCCAGCAGCGTAGAGCCGGTGGATGGCTACACCTTC.

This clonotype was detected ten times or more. CDR3 in amino acids: CASSLGRKANYGYTF. CDR3 nucleotide sequence: TGTGCCAGCAGCTTAGGACGGAAAGCTAACTATGGCTACACCTTC. The chain is built from TRBV7-8 and TRBJ1-2, with no clear D. This CDR3 contains 15 residues. Germline V CDR1 and CDR2: SGHVS, FQNEAQ. The V end was cut by 1 base, the J end by 0 bases, with 9 bases between.

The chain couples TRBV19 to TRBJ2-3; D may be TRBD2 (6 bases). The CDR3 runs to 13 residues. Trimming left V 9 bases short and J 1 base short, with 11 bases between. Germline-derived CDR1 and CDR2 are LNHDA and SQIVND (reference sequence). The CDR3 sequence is CASASARTDTQYF. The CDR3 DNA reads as TGTGCCAGCGCTAGCGCCCGCACAGATACGCAGTATTTT. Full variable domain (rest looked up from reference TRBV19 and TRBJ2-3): DGGITQSPKYLFRKEGQNVTLSCEQNLNHDAMYWYRQDPGQGLRLIYYSQIVNDFQKGDIAEGYSVSREKKESFPLTVTSAQKNPTAFYLCASASARTDTQYFGPGTRLTVL.

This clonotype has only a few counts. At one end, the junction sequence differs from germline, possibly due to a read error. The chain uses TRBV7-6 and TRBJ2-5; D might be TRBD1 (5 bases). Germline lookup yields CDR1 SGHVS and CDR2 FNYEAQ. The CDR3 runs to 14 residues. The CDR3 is CASSFGRDQETQYF. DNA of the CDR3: TGTGCTAGCAGCTTCGGCAGGGACCAAGAGACCCAGTACTTC. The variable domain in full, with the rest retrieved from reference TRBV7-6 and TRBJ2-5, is GAGVSQSPRYKVTKRGQDVALRCDPISGHVSLYWYRQALGQGPEFLTYFNYEAQQDKSGLPNDRFSAERPEGSISTLTIQRTEQRDSAMYRCASSFGRDQETQYFGPGTRLLVL.

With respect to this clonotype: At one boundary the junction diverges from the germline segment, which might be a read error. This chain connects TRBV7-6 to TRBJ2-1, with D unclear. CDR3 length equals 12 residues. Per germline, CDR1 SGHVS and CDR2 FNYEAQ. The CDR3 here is CVSSPLLDEQFF. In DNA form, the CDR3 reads TGTGTCAGCAGCCCTCTGTTAGATGAGCAGTTCTTC.

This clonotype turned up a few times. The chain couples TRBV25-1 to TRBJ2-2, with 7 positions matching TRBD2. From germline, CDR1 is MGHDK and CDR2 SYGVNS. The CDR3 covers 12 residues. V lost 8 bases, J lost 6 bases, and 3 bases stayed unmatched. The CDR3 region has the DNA TGTGCCAGCTGCGCGGGAGCCGGGGAGCTGTTTTTT. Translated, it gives CASCAGAGELFF. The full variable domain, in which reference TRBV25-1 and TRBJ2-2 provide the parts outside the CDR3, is EADIYQTPRYLVIGTGKKITLECSQTMGHDKMYWYQQDPGMELHLIHYSYGVNSTEKGDLSSESTVSRIRTEHFPLTLESARPSHTSQYLCASCAGAGELFFGEGSRLTVL.

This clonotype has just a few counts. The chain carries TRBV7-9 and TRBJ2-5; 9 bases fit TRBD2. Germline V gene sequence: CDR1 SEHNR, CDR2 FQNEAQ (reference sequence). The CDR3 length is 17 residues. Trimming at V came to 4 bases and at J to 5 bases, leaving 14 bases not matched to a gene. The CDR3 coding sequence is TGTGCCAGCAGCTCAACGAAAGCGGGGGGTTTGGCGGAGACCCAGTACTTC. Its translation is CASSSTKAGGLAETQYF.

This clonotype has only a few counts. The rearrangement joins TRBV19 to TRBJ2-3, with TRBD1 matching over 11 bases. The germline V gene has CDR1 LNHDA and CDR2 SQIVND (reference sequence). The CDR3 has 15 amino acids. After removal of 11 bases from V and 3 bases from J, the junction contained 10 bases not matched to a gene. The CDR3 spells CASRGQGASTDTQYF. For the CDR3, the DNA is TGTGCCTCCCGAGGACAGGGGGCTTCTACAGATACGCAGTATTTT.

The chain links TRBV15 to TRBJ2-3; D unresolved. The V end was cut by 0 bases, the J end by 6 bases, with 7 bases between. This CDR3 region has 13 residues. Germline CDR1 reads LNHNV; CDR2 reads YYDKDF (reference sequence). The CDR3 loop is CATSRDTLDTQYF. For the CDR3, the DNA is TGTGCCACCAGCAGAGATACCCTGGATACGCAGTATTTT.

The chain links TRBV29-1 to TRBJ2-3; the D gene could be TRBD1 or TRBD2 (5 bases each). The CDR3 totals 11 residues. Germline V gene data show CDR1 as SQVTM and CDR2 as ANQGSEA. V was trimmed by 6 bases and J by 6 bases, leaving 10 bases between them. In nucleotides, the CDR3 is TGCAGCGTAGAGGGACGGGATACGCAGTATTTT. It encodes CSVEGRDTQYF.

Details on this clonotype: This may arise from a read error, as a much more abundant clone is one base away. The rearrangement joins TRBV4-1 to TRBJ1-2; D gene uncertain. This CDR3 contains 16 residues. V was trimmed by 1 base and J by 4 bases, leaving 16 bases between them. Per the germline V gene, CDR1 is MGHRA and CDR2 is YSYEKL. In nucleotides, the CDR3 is TGCGCCAGCAGCCAAGTCGCGGGTGGCCAAACCTATGGCTACACCTTC. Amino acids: CASSQVAGGQTYGYTF.

The CDR3 DNA reads TGTGCCAGCAGTTACTCCCTAGCGGGGGAGCTACTCACCGGGGAGCTGTTTTTT. Its protein is CASSYSLAGELLTGELFF. V and J are TRBV6-5 and TRBJ2-2; TRBD2 aligns across 10 bases. V gave up 0 bases and J gave up 4 bases; unmatched junction bases: 8. CDR3 length: 18 amino acids. CDR1 and CDR2 from the germline V gene are MNHEY and SVGAGI.

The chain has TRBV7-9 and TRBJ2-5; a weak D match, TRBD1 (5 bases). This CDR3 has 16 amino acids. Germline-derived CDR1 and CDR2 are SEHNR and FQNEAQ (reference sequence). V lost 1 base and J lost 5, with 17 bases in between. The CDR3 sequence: CASSLVARVSRETQYF. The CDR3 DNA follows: TGTGCCAGCAGCTTAGTAGCCAGGGTATCGAGGGAGACCCAGTACTTC.